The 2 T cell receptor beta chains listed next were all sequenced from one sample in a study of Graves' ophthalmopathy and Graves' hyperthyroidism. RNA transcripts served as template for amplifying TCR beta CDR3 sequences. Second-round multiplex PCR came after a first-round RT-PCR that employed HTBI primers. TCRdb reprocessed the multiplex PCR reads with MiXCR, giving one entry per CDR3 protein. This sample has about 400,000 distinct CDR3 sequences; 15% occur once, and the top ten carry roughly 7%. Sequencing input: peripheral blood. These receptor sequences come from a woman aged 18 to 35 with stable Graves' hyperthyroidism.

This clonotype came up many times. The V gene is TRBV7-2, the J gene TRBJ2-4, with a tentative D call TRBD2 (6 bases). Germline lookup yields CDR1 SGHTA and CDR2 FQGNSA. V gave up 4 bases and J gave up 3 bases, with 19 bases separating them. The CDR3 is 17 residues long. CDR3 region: CASSSANSPGGKNIQYF. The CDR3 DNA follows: TGTGCCAGCAGCTCTGCGAACAGCCCCGGGGGCAAAAACATTCAGTACTTC. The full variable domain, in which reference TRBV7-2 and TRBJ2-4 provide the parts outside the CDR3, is GAGVSQSPSNKVTEKGKDVELRCDPISGHTALYWYRQSLGQGLEFLIYFQGNSAPDKSGLPSDRFSAERTGGSVSTLTIQRTQQEDSAVYLCASSSANSPGGKNIQYFGAGTRLSVL.

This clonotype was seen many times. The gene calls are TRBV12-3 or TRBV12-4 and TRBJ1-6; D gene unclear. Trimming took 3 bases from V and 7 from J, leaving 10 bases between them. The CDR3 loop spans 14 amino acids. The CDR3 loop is CASSLMDENSPLHF. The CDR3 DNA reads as TGTGCCAGCAGTTTGATGGACGAGAATTCACCCCTCCACTTT.